Following are 15 T cell receptor beta chains from one sample sequenced in a study of cytomegalovirus exposure and HLA in healthy donors. The PCR made use of 60 Vbeta and 13 Jbeta primers. Libraries were prepared by immunoSEQ multiplex PCR; TCRdb keeps only in-frame clonotypes and omits some of them. The data contain about 140,000 clones, about 80% of them seen just once; the ten biggest clones take up around 1.5%. Input material: PBMCs. The receptors here all came from a man aged 30 to 45 in good health and CMV-seropositive.

This chain uses TRBV27 with TRBJ1-2; 7 positions match TRBD1. Germline V CDR1 and CDR2: MNHEY, SMNVEV (reference sequence). The CDR3 covers 13 residues. The junction had 11 bases not matched to a gene; V was cut back by 8 bases and J by 8 bases. CDR3 sequence: CASGSTGFRGYTF. CDR3 sequence (DNA): TGTGCCAGCGGGTCGACAGGGTTTAGGGGCTACACCTTC.

The CDR3 here is CASSQLPPGGPGETQYF. The DNA of the CDR3 is TGCGCCAGCAGCCAACTACCTCCGGGGGGGCCAGGAGAGACCCAGTACTTC. This rearrangement joins TRBV4-1 to TRBJ2-5; the match to TRBD2 covers 8 bases. J gave up 4 bases and V 2 bases, and 12 bases lay outside the gene matches. The CDR3 sequence is 17 residues long. The germline V gene has CDR1 MGHRA and CDR2 YSYEKL.

This rearrangement joins TRBV28 to TRBJ2-7, with 9 bases fitting TRBD1. The CDR3 runs to 15 residues. J gave up 3 bases and V 5 bases, and 8 bases lay outside the gene matches. The germline gives CDR1 MDHEN, CDR2 SYDVKM. CDR3 nucleotide sequence: TGTGCCAGCAGTCTACAGGGGGCCCTCGGCTACGAGCAGTACTTC. This translates into CASSLQGALGYEQYF.

The chain has TRBV28 and TRBJ2-7, with TRBD2 identical over 9 bases. The V and J ends lost 6 bases and 6 bases, in that order; junction bases with no gene match: 3. The V gene's germline CDR1 is MDHEN and CDR2 SYDVKM. The CDR3 spans 12 residues. The CDR3, as DNA: TGTGCCAGCAGCTCTAGCGGGGCCGAGCAGTACTTC. This encodes CASSSSGAEQYF.

This rearrangement joins TRBV5-6 to TRBJ2-1, with 9 nucleotides matching TRBD1. The CDR3 length is 14 residues. The V segment lost 4 bases and the J segment 6 bases; nucleotides outside the gene matches: 5. The germline CDR1 and CDR2 sequences are SGHDT and YYEEEE. Here the CDR3 reads CASSDRTGVNEQFF. The DNA of the CDR3 is TGTGCCAGCAGCGATAGGACAGGGGTCAATGAGCAGTTCTTC. Full variable domain (missing parts from reference TRBV5-6 and TRBJ2-1): DAGVTQSPTHLIKTRGQQVTLRCSPKSGHDTVSWYQQALGQGPQFIFQYYEEEERQRGNFPDRFSGHQFPNYSSELNVNALLLGDSALYLCASSDRTGVNEQFFGPGTRLTVL.

The CDR3 region has the DNA TGCGCCAGCAGCTCCCCGGGACAGTCCTCCACCGGGGAGCTGTTTTTT. Its translation is CASSSPGQSSTGELFF. The V gene is TRBV5-1, the J gene TRBJ2-2; the match to TRBD1 covers 7 bases. The CDR3 totals 16 residues. CDR1 is SGHRS and CDR2 is YFSETQ in the germline V gene. Trimming took 3 bases from V and 4 from J; bases not matched to a gene: 9.

The chain links TRBV9 to TRBJ2-2, with D perhaps TRBD1 (6 bases). The CDR3 covers 16 residues. The germline V and J ends were trimmed by 3 bases and 0 bases, with 12 bases remaining between them. CDR1 SGDLS and CDR2 YYNGEE come from the germline V gene. The DNA of the CDR3 is TGTGCCAGCAGCGGCGGACAGCTCGCGAACACCGGGGAGCTGTTTTTT. Encoded protein: CASSGGQLANTGELFF.

This sequence joins TRBV28 and TRBJ2-1; 9 positions match TRBD1. J gave up 5 bases and V 6 bases, and 8 bases lay outside the gene matches. The V gene's germline CDR1 is MDHEN and CDR2 SYDVKM. CDR3 length: 15 residues. The CDR3: CASRSPGQGNNEQFF. CDR3 DNA: TGTGCCAGCAGATCTCCGGGACAGGGTAACAATGAGCAGTTCTTC. The full variable domain, its missing parts supplied by reference TRBV28 and TRBJ2-1, is DVKVTQSSRYLVKRTGEKVFLECVQDMDHENMFWYRQDPGLGLRLIYFSYDVKMKEKGDIPEGYSVSREKKERFSLILESASTNQTSMYLCASRSPGQGNNEQFFGPGTRLTVL.

J is TRBJ2-7 and V is TRBV2; D possibly corresponds to TRBD2 (5 bases). The germline V gene encodes CDR1 SNHLY and CDR2 FYNNEI. The V gene lost 6 bases and the J gene lost 0 bases, with 18 bases spanning the gap. CDR3 length equals 16 residues. The CDR3, as DNA: TGTGCCAGCAGCCCCGTCGGCCGGGATCCCTCCTACGAGCAGTACTTC. Translated, it gives CASSPVGRDPSYEQYF.

The chain couples TRBV18 to TRBJ2-5; the match to TRBD1 covers 7 bases. With the DNA end fitting TRBJ2-7 better, the J assignment may be wrong. The CDR3 contains 14 residues. Germline-derived CDR1 and CDR2 are KGHSH and LQKENI. The CDR3 reads CASSPAGGGYEQYF. The CDR3 DNA sequence: TGTGCCAGCTCACCGGCAGGGGGTGGGTACGAGCAGTACTTC.

V is TRBV7-3 and J is TRBJ2-7; 7 bases line up with TRBD2. Unmatched junction bases numbered 7, after V lost 2 bases and J lost 0 bases. This CDR3 comprises 16 residues. CDR1 and CDR2 from the germline V gene are SGHTA and FQGTGA. The CDR3 region has the DNA TGTGCCAGCAGCTTAGCTCCTAGCGGAAGCTCCTACGAGCAGTACTTC. This codes for CASSLAPSGSSYEQYF.

The gene calls are TRBV19 and TRBJ1-5, with 7 nucleotides matching TRBD1. CDR3 length: 18 residues. With V trimmed by 0 bases and J by 1 base, 9 bases remained unmatched. Per the germline V gene, CDR1 is LNHDA and CDR2 is SQIVND (reference sequence). The CDR3 DNA reads TGTGCCAGTAGTATAGAGATAGGGAAGGGGGCAAGCAATCAGCCCCAGCATTTT. It codes for CASSIEIGKGASNQPQHF. Based on the CDR3 plus reference TRBV19 and TRBJ1-5, the full variable domain is DGGITQSPKYLFRKEGQNVTLSCEQNLNHDAMYWYRQDPGQGLRLIYYSQIVNDFQKGDIAEGYSVSREKKESFPLTVTSAQKNPTAFYLCASSIEIGKGASNQPQHFGDGTRLSIL.

V gene TRBV27 combines with J gene TRBJ2-3; D gene uncertain. From germline, CDR1 is MNHEY and CDR2 SMNVEV (reference sequence). CDR3 length: 16 residues. V gave up 4 bases and J gave up 3 bases, with 17 bases separating them. The CDR3, as DNA: TGTGCCAGCAGTTCCGCCGGGTACCTAACGACAGATACGCAGTATTTT. This translates into CASSSAGYLTTDTQYF.

This clone showed up just once. The V call is TRBV28, the J call TRBJ2-2; 10 bases agree with TRBD1. The J segment lost 6 bases and the V segment lost 6 bases, leaving 7 bases of the junction unmatched. The CDR3 consists of 15 residues. Germline V gene data show CDR1 as MDHEN and CDR2 as SYDVKM. The CDR3 is CASSRPGTGAGELFF. For the CDR3, the DNA is TGTGCCAGCAGCCGTCCCGGGACAGGGGCCGGGGAGCTGTTTTTT.

The V call is TRBV10-2, the J call TRBJ2-2, with D perhaps TRBD1 (6 bases). Germline V CDR1 and CDR2: WSHSY, SAAADI. The CDR3 has 13 amino acids. The V and J ends lost 6 bases and 1 base respectively, with 6 bases between them. The CDR3 region is CASRDRNTGELFF. The CDR3 DNA is TGCGCCAGCAGGGACAGGAACACCGGGGAGCTGTTTTTT.